Below, one T cell receptor (beta chain) is given with its context. What it recognizes is unknown. The PCR had 60 Vbeta and 13 Jbeta primers. Sequencing used immunoSEQ multiplex PCR; TCRdb keeps in-frame clones, though not all of them. The sample holds 150,000 or so clones, just under 75% seen once. These data originate in a study of cytomegalovirus exposure and HLA in healthy donors. V trimming: 5 bases; J trimming: 6 bases; junction bases outside the gene matches: 3. The CDR3 spans 13 residues. Per the germline V gene, CDR1 is MDHEN and CDR2 is SYDVKM. Study observations and caveats: TCR beta V- and J-gene trimming, according to a later analysis, was linked to a missense DCLRE1C variant. The study put around 180 TCR beta chains on its list as cytomegalovirus-associated. Among TCR beta chains of equal frequency, HLA-associated ones were more clonally expanded in a later analysis.

The sequence was obtained from a woman between 18 and 30 years old in good health and CMV-seronegative. Material: PBMCs. The V gene is TRBV28, the J gene TRBJ2-2; 7 bases map to TRBD1. CDR3 in DNA: TGTGCCAGCAGTCTGGACAGGCCCGGGGAGCTGTTTTTT. This encodes CASSLDRPGELFF.